Listed below are T cell receptor beta chains from one sample, sequenced in a study of cytotoxic CD8 clonotypes in ibrutinib-treated CLL. This table comes from immunoSEQ multiplex PCR, and its TCRdb copy is limited to in-frame clones, with some not included. The table lists some 310,000 clones, 70% to 80% of them singletons. Sequences were derived from PBMCs, sampled before ibrutinib treatment. The source is a human donor with chronic lymphocytic leukemia. Each CDR3 is given with its conserved first and last residue. The D gene is left open where the match is weak. Not every row has a clone size; where given, it reads once, few, many or a size class.

TRBJ2-3 | TRBV7-8 | NA | TRBD2 | CASSLGLAGVGDTQYF | TGTGCCAGCAGCTTAGGACTAGCGGGAGTTGGAGATACGCAGTATTTT
TRBJ2-7 | TRBV7-8 | NA | NA | CASSFGEQYF | TGTGCCAGCAGCTTCGGGGAGCAGTACTTC
TRBJ2-7 | TRBV28 | NA | NA | CASSSQGRPSYEQYF | TGTGCCAGCAGCTCCCAGGGGAGACCCTCCTACGAGCAGTACTTC
TRBJ2-7 | TRBV18 | NA | NA | CASSPQLAAPYEQYF | TGTGCCAGCTCACCACAACTAGCCGCTCCCTACGAGCAGTACTTC
TRBJ2-7 | TRBV29-1 | NA | NA | CSARDTAYEQYF | TGCAGCGCCAGGGACACCGCCTACGAGCAGTACTTC
TRBJ2-1 | TRBV10-1 | once | NA | CASSESTSPYNEQFF | TGCGCCAGCAGTGAGTCCACGAGCCCCTACAATGAGCAGTTCTTC
TRBJ2-3 | TRBV5-1 | NA | NA | CASRPSGYTDTQYF | TGCGCCAGCAGACCAAGCGGATACACAGATACGCAGTATTTT
TRBJ2-7 | TRBV5-4 | NA | TRBD2 | CASSLPGLAGAYEQYF | TGTGCCAGCAGCTTGCCCGGCCTAGCGGGAGCGTACGAGCAGTACTTC
TRBJ2-1 | TRBV19 | NA | TRBD1 | CASSIVPQGTSYNEQFF | TGTGCCAGTAGTATAGTCCCACAGGGGACCTCCTACAATGAGCAGTTCTTC
TRBJ2-7 | TRBV4-1 | few | NA | CASSQPHRFGSSYEQYF | TGCGCCAGCAGCCAACCCCATCGCTTTGGCAGCTCCTACGAGCAGTACTTC
TRBJ1-5 | TRBV4-3 | NA | NA | CASSQGPERNQPQHF | TGCGCCAGCAGCCAAGGGCCAGAACGCAATCAGCCCCAGCATTTT
TRBJ2-1 | TRBV29-1 | NA | TRBD2 | CSVFGLAGGSYNEQFF | TGCAGCGTCTTCGGACTAGCGGGAGGCTCCTACAATGAGCAGTTCTTC
TRBJ2-7 | TRBV29-1 | NA | TRBD2 | CSVVGGTSGRVAYEQYF | TGCAGCGTTGTAGGTGGCACTAGCGGGAGAGTTGCCTACGAGCAGTACTTC
TRBJ1-1 | TRBV25-1 | once | NA | CASSDPRVGGTEAFF | TGTGCCAGCAGTGACCCCAGGGTAGGGGGCACTGAAGCTTTCTTT
TRBJ2-1 | TRBV5-6 | few | NA | CASSSPQGPYNEQFF | TGTGCCAGCAGCTCCCCGCAGGGGCCATACAATGAGCAGTTCTTC
TRBJ2-3 | TRBV7-2 | NA | NA | CASSPYTDTQYF | TGTGCCAGCAGCCCCTACACAGATACGCAGTATTTT
TRBJ1-5 | TRBV30 | NA | TRBD1 | CAWSGDRGPNQPQHF | TGTGCCTGGAGTGGGGACAGGGGGCCAAATCAGCCCCAGCATTTT
TRBJ2-5 | TRBV4-1 | NA | TRBD2 | CASSQGLVRETQYF | TGCGCCAGCAGCCAGGGACTAGTGAGAGAGACCCAGTACTTC
TRBJ1-2 | TRBV4-3 | NA | NA | CASSQDQGLGGYTF | TGCGCCAGCAGCCAAGATCAGGGGTTGGGTGGCTACACCTTC
TRBJ2-6 | TRBV19 | once | NA | CASSTQKDTGANVLTF | TGTGCCAGTAGTACCCAGAAGGATACTGGGGCCAACGTCCTGACTTTC
TRBJ2-7 | TRBV27 | NA | NA | CASSPLGGNEQYF | TGTGCCAGCAGCCCCTTGGGGGGTAACGAGCAGTACTTC
TRBJ1-1 | TRBV5-4 | few | NA | CASISVTEAFF | TGTGCCAGCATATCCGTCACTGAAGCTTTCTTT
TRBJ2-6 | TRBV7-3 | NA | TRBD2 | CASSLHGMLAGVYSGANVLTF | TGTGCCAGCAGCTTGCACGGGATGCTAGCGGGAGTTTACTCTGGGGCCAACGTCCTGACTTTC
TRBJ2-4 | TRBV2 | few | NA | CASSDEAKNIQYF | TGTGCCAGCAGTGACGAAGCCAAAAACATTCAGTACTTC